One T cell receptor beta chain is described in this entry. Antigen specificity is unknown. A sample-barcoded 5' primer and a J-beta primer mix were used in a second PCR of about 7 to 11 cycles. Per-sample output comprised a minimum of 3 million paired-end reads containing CDR3. MiXCR was run by TCRdb on the 5' RACE reads, yielding one entry per CDR3 protein. The sample lists approximately 1,000,000 distinct CDR3 sequences, roughly two fifths seen once, with about 12% in the top ten. This entry comes from a study of blood T cells in healthy people across ages. General study results and limits: Shifts in expanded clonotypes may have been confounded by donor CMV status, which was unknown. Unsorted PBMC material precluded a definitive naive versus antigen-experienced comparison.

Each individual donor underwent a draw of about 9.9 milliliters of peripheral blood. The sequenced sample consisted of blood. The sequence came from a man younger than 30 in good health.

For the CDR3, the DNA is TGCGCCAGCAGCGAAATACCGGGACAGGGGGACACTGAAGCTTTCTTT. Encoded protein: CASSEIPGQGDTEAFF. The rearrangement joins TRBV5-1 to TRBJ1-1, with TRBD1 matching over 11 bases. The CDR3 covers 16 residues. V was clipped by 4 bases and J by 3 bases; unmatched bases: 8. Per the germline V gene, CDR1 is SGHRS and CDR2 is YFSETQ.